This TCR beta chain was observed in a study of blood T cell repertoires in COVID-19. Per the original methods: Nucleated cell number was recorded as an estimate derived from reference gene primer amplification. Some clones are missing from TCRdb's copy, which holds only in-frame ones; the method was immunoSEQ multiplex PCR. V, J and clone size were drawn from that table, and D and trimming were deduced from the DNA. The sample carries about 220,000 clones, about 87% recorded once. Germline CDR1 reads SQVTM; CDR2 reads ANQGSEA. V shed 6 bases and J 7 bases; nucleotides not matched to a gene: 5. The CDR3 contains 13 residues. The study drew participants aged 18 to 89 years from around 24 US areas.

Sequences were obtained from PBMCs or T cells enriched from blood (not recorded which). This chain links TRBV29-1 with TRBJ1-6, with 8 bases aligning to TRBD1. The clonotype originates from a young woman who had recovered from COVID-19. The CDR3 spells CSVGQGGNSPLHF. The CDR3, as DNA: TGCAGCGTCGGACAGGGAGGGAATTCACCCCTCCACTTT.